Each of the 28 T cell receptor beta chains below was sequenced from the same sample in a study of blood T cell repertoires in COVID-19. Measured with immunoSEQ multiplex PCR; TCRdb has only the in-frame clones, and not every one. The profile shows fewer than 450,000 clones, 90% of them singletons. Input material: PBMCs or T cells enriched from blood (not recorded which). The origin of the receptors is a young man who had recovered from COVID-19.

The chain carries TRBV2 and TRBJ2-7; tentative D call: TRBD2 (6 bases). V dropped 7 bases and J dropped 4 bases, with 20 bases sitting between them. The V gene's germline CDR1 is SNHLY and CDR2 FYNNEI. This CDR3 contains 15 residues. In DNA form, the CDR3 reads TGTGCCAGCACTCCCCCCCGACTAGGGAGTTACGAGCAGTACTTC. It translates to CASTPPRLGSYEQYF.

CDR3: CAGTQGSNQPQHF. The CDR3 DNA reads as TGTGCCGGAACACAGGGGAGCAATCAGCCCCAGCATTTT. The rearrangement joins TRBV27 to TRBJ1-5; 7 nucleotides line up with TRBD1. The V gene's germline CDR1 is MNHEY and CDR2 SMNVEV (reference sequence). CDR3 length equals 13 residues. The J segment lost 1 base and the V segment lost 11 bases, leaving 5 bases of the junction unmatched.

The chain uses TRBV4-1 and TRBJ2-1, with TRBD2 matching 10 bases. The CDR3 is made up of 18 amino acids. The V and J ends lost 0 bases and 3 bases, in that order; junction bases with no gene match: 8. The germline gives CDR1 MGHRA, CDR2 YSYEKL. In DNA, the CDR3 is TGCGCCAGCAGCCAAGAAGTAGCGGGGGGAATCTTCTACAATGAGCAGTTCTTC. This codes for CASSQEVAGGIFYNEQFF.

This rearrangement joins TRBV7-9 to TRBJ1-1; the D is unclear. Germline V gene lookup returns CDR1 SEHNR and CDR2 FQNEAQ (reference sequence). The CDR3 runs 12 residues. Trimming took 8 bases from V and 2 from J, leaving 9 bases between them. CDR3 amino acids: CASLGQNTEAFF. The CDR3 nucleotides are TGTGCCAGCCTAGGCCAAAACACTGAAGCTTTCTTT. Full variable domain (rest looked up from reference TRBV7-9 and TRBJ1-1): DTGVSQNPRHKITKRGQNVTFRCDPISEHNRLYWYRQTLGQGPEFLTYFQNEAQLEKSRLLSDRFSAERPKGSFSTLEIQRTEQGDSAMYLCASLGQNTEAFFGQGTRLTVV.

In its sample, this clone was seen a few times. The chain employs TRBV28 and TRBJ1-5; TRBD1 matches 7 bases. V lost 7 bases to trimming and J lost 8 bases; unmatched junction nucleotides: 8. Germline V gene data show CDR1 as MDHEN and CDR2 as SYDVKM. This CDR3 has 13 amino acids. This CDR3 reads CASTEGAVEPQHF. Here the CDR3 DNA reads TGTGCCAGCACCGAGGGGGCGGTCGAGCCCCAGCATTTT.

Concerning this clone: The sample contains more than one DNA sequence encoding this CDR3. This rearrangement joins TRBV5-1 to TRBJ2-3, with D uncertain. Trimming removed 0 bases from V and 6 bases from J, with 5 bases in between. The CDR3 sequence is 12 residues long. The germline V gene encodes CDR1 SGHRS and CDR2 YFSETQ. The CDR3 DNA reads as TGCGCCAGCAGCTTGGGCAGGGATACGCAGTATTTT. Protein product: CASSLGRDTQYF.

This clone has a handful of counts. The CDR3 nucleotides read TGTGCCAGCAGTTTGCAACTACACAGGGGGCTAAAGCGGACGTACCAAGAGACCCAGTACTTC. Amino acids: CASSLQLHRGLKRTYQETQYF. This chain uses TRBV28 with TRBJ2-5, with 9 bases aligning to TRBD1. This CDR3 has 21 residues. Germline V gene lookup returns CDR1 MDHEN and CDR2 SYDVKM. V trimming: 3 bases; J trimming: 0 bases; junction bases outside the gene matches: 20.

The gene calls are TRBV18 and TRBJ1-3; D call uncertain. The CDR3 is 16 residues long. Germline CDR1 and CDR2: KGHSH and LQKENI. V lost 2 bases, J lost 0 bases, and 11 bases lay in between. In DNA, the CDR3 is TGTGCCAGCTCACCAACCCAGGTTAACTCTGGAAACACCATATATTTT. Amino acids: CASSPTQVNSGNTIYF.

The chain joins TRBV5-4 to TRBJ2-3; TRBD2 agrees at 11 bases. The CDR3 loop spans 20 amino acids. The V gene end was trimmed by 4 bases and the J gene end by 5 bases; junction bases not matched to a gene: 21. CDR1 and CDR2 (germline): SGHNT, YYREEE (reference sequence). CDR3 bases: TGTGCCAGCAGCCCCACAGGGGAATTCGTAGCGGGAGGGCTGAGAGATACGCAGTATTTT. It is translated as CASSPTGEFVAGGLRDTQYF.

V is TRBV28 and J is TRBJ1-5, with D perhaps TRBD1 (6 bases). The germline V and J ends were trimmed by 6 bases and 4 bases, with 16 bases remaining between them. The length of the CDR3 is 15 residues. Germline CDR1 and CDR2: MDHEN and SYDVKM. The CDR3 region is CASSPYRALNQPQHF. CDR3 DNA: TGTGCCAGCAGCCCTTACAGGGCGCTTAATCAGCCCCAGCATTTT. The full variable domain, its missing parts supplied by reference TRBV28 and TRBJ1-5, is DVKVTQSSRYLVKRTGEKVFLECVQDMDHENMFWYRQDPGLGLRLIYFSYDVKMKEKGDIPEGYSVSREKKERFSLILESASTNQTSMYLCASSPYRALNQPQHFGDGTRLSIL.

In its sample, this clone was seen a few times. The chain carries TRBV29-1 and TRBJ2-7; the match to TRBD1 covers 8 bases. The CDR3 spans 12 residues. The V gene end was trimmed by 6 bases and the J gene end by 6 bases; junction bases not matched to a gene: 7. Germline-derived CDR1 and CDR2 are SQVTM and ANQGSEA. The CDR3 bases are TGCAGCGTCCTTTCAACAGGGGGCGAGCAGTACTTC. Protein product: CSVLSTGGEQYF.

V gene TRBV14 combines with J gene TRBJ1-1; D might be TRBD1 (6 bases). Germline CDR1 is SGHDN and CDR2 is FVKESK. This CDR3 region has 14 residues. V lost 0 bases and J 3 bases, leaving 8 bases between the germline ends. The CDR3 sequence: CASSQDQGYTEAFF. The CDR3 DNA sequence: TGTGCCAGCAGCCAAGATCAGGGGTACACTGAAGCTTTCTTT.

The chain is built from TRBV18 and TRBJ1-6, with 8 bases identical to TRBD1. Germline-derived CDR1 and CDR2 are KGHSH and LQKENI. V shed 5 bases and J 8 bases; nucleotides not matched to a gene: 2. The length of the CDR3 is 13 residues. CDR3 region: CASSLGQDSPLHF. The CDR3 DNA reads as TGTGCCAGCTCATTGGGACAGGATTCACCCCTCCACTTT.

This chain links TRBV11-2 with TRBJ2-7; possibly TRBD1 for D (5 bases). The CDR3 sequence is 15 residues long. Germline V CDR1 and CDR2: SGHAT, FQNNGV. The V and J ends lost 3 bases and 7 bases respectively, with 19 bases between them. For the CDR3, the DNA is TGTGCCAGCAGCTTTCAGGGCAGGGTCTCAGATGAGCAGTACTTC. Translation: CASSFQGRVSDEQYF. Based on the CDR3 plus reference TRBV11-2 and TRBJ2-7, the full variable domain is EAGVAQSPRYKIIEKRQSVAFWCNPISGHATLYWYQQILGQGPKLLIQFQNNGVVDDSQLPKDRFSAERLKGVDSTLKIQPAKLEDSAVYLCASSFQGRVSDEQYFGPGTRLTVT.

This clone has only a few counts. This chain uses TRBV7-2 with TRBJ1-2; maybe TRBD1 (5 bases). This CDR3 region has 14 residues. V was cut by 2 bases and J by 4 bases, with 11 bases left in between. CDR1 SGHTA and CDR2 FQGNSA come from the germline V gene. The CDR3 is CASSLQAGPYGYTF. The CDR3 DNA follows: TGTGCCAGCAGCTTACAGGCAGGGCCCTATGGCTACACCTTC.

The chain is built from TRBV3-1 (or the pseudogene TRBV3-2) and TRBJ2-3; perhaps TRBD2 as D (5 bases). There are 18 residues in the CDR3. Germline V gene sequence: CDR1 LGHDT, CDR2 YNNKEL (reference sequence). V lost 5 bases and J 2 bases, leaving 23 bases between the germline ends. The CDR3 DNA reads as TGTGCCAGCAGCTCATCAGACCCGCTAGCAGCCGTCACAGATACGCAGTATTTT. Its protein product is CASSSSDPLAAVTDTQYF.

The chain employs TRBV5-1 and TRBJ1-1, with a weak D call TRBD1 (5 bases). CDR1 is SGHRS, CDR2 YFSETQ, per germline. V lost 8 bases and J 3 bases, leaving 11 bases between the germline ends. This CDR3 spans 12 amino acids. CDR3 region: CASRQGDTEAFF. As DNA, the CDR3 is TGCGCCAGTAGGCAAGGGGACACTGAAGCTTTCTTT.

DNA for the CDR3: TGTGCCAGCAGGGACAACCACTCTGGAAACACCATATATTTT. Its protein product is CASRDNHSGNTIYF. This chain joins TRBV6-6 and TRBJ1-3, with D maybe TRBD1 (5 bases). The V gene lost 6 bases and the J gene lost 0 bases, with 9 bases spanning the gap. Germline CDR1 reads MNHNY; CDR2 reads SVGAGI (reference sequence). There are 14 residues in the CDR3.

The chain employs TRBV12-5 and TRBJ1-4; D may be TRBD1 (6 bases). The V and J ends lost 0 bases and 5 bases respectively, with 13 bases between them. From germline, CDR1 is LGHNT and CDR2 FRNRAP. The length of the CDR3 is 16 residues. In nucleotides, the CDR3 is TGTGCTAGTGGTTTGGTACTGGGAGGGGGAAATGAAAAACTGTTTTTT. This encodes CASGLVLGGGNEKLFF.

The CDR3 loop reads CASSFNGPDSYEQYF. CDR3 bases: TGCGCCAGCAGCTTCAACGGACCGGACAGTTACGAGCAGTACTTC. V gene TRBV5-1 combines with J gene TRBJ2-7, with TRBD1 as a possible D gene (6 bases). The CDR3 has 15 residues. Trimming removed 2 bases from V and 4 bases from J, with 16 bases in between. Germline values: CDR1 SGHRS, CDR2 YFSETQ.

Only one count was recorded for this clone. This chain connects TRBV3-1 (or the pseudogene TRBV3-2) to TRBJ2-3; maybe TRBD1 (6 bases). V dropped 2 bases and J dropped 8 bases, with 20 bases sitting between them. Germline V gene data show CDR1 as LGHDT and CDR2 as YNNKEL (reference sequence). The CDR3 totals 16 residues. The CDR3 loop is CASSQPQGKRLSTQYF. Here the CDR3 DNA reads TGTGCCAGCAGCCAACCCCAGGGGAAAAGGTTAAGTACGCAGTATTTT.

The V gene is TRBV29-1, the J gene TRBJ1-2; no reliable D call. Germline V CDR1 and CDR2: SQVTM, ANQGSEA. The CDR3 covers 12 residues. Trimming shortened V by 7 bases and J by 2 bases, and 11 bases separated the two germline ends. The CDR3 DNA is TGCAGCGGATCCGCCAGGAACTATGGCTACACCTTC. Translating gives CSGSARNYGYTF.

This chain connects TRBV3-1 (or the pseudogene TRBV3-2) to TRBJ2-5; tentative D call: TRBD2 (6 bases). The CDR3 length is 16 residues. CDR1 and CDR2 from the germline V gene are LGHDT and YNNKEL (reference sequence). The V end lost 1 base, the J end lost 7 bases, and 19 bases lay between the germline ends. CDR3 protein: CASSQAGALRAGTQYF. Here the CDR3 DNA reads TGTGCCAGCAGCCAAGCAGGAGCACTCCGAGCGGGGACCCAGTACTTC.

This chain joins TRBV7-9 and TRBJ2-1; TRBD2 agrees at 8 bases. V gave up 8 bases and J gave up 4 bases; unmatched junction bases: 7. From germline, CDR1 is SEHNR and CDR2 FQNEAQ (reference sequence). The CDR3 is made up of 14 amino acids. CDR3 amino acids: CASGGGRIYNEQFF. The CDR3 bases are TGTGCCAGCGGAGGCGGGAGGATTTACAATGAGCAGTTCTTC.

The V call is TRBV6-5, the J call TRBJ1-4; TRBD1 matches 7 bases. CDR3 size: 13 residues. The junction had 8 bases not matched to a gene; V was cut back by 8 bases and J by 8 bases. The germline CDR1 and CDR2 sequences are MNHEY and SVGAGI. CDR3: CASPDRVGEKLFF. CDR3 nucleotides: TGTGCCAGCCCAGACAGGGTGGGAGAAAAACTGTTTTTT.

The J gene is TRBJ1-4, the V gene TRBV12-5, with TRBD1 identical over 7 bases. There are 13 residues in the CDR3. Looked up from germline, CDR1 is LGHNT and CDR2 is FRNRAP. V gave up 1 base and J gave up 15 bases; unmatched junction bases: 8. CDR3 residues: CASGLDTDRYMFF. CDR3 sequence (DNA): TGTGCTAGTGGTTTGGACACGGACAGGTACATGTTTTTT.

This clone came up once. CDR3 in DNA: TGTGCCAGCACGTTAAGCGGGAGGGCCAGAGAGACCCAGTACTTC. Its protein is CASTLSGRARETQYF. The chain carries TRBV9 and TRBJ2-5, with 10 bases aligning to TRBD2. Germline V lookup: CDR1 SGDLS, CDR2 YYNGEE. The CDR3 is 15 residues long. The ends lost 6 bases at V and 4 bases at J; junction bases unmatched: 9.

The CDR3 nucleotides are TGTGCCAGCAGCCCCCGGCCTCTCCGACTCTCTGGAAACACCATATATTTT. Translated, it gives CASSPRPLRLSGNTIYF. V usage is TRBV7-2 and J usage is TRBJ1-3, with D hard to call. The germline V and J ends were trimmed by 5 bases and 0 bases, with 17 bases remaining between them. CDR1 is SGHTA, CDR2 FQGNSA, per germline. The CDR3 consists of 17 residues.